The source of this TCR beta chain is a study of T cell changes during pregnancy in multiple sclerosis. Profiling relied on immunoSEQ multiplex PCR, and the TCRdb table lists in-frame clones only, not all of them. The profile shows 65,000 to 95,000 clones, about 91% of them singletons. The CDR3 spans 16 residues. V was cut by 0 bases and J by 2 bases, with 11 bases left in between. Looked up from germline, CDR1 is LGHNA and CDR2 is YSLEER. This receptor was taken from a female donor with multiple sclerosis, enrolled in a pregnancy study. The material sequenced was peripheral blood, taken before pregnancy. The chain links TRBV4-3 to TRBJ1-3, with D possibly matching TRBD1 (5 bases). The CDR3 spells CASSQDYTGTGNTIYF. The CDR3 DNA reads TGCGCCAGCAGCCAAGATTACACAGGTACTGGAAACACCATATATTTT.